These 8 T cell receptor beta chains were all obtained from the same sample, sequenced in a study of cytotoxic CD8 clonotypes in ibrutinib-treated CLL. Sequenced by immunoSEQ multiplex PCR; TCRdb stores in-frame clones only, minus some. This table has over 250,000 clones, around 77% appearing once. The source was PBMCs, collected at disease progression, from a patient treated with ibrutinib. The receptors shown here come from a human donor with chronic lymphocytic leukemia.

The CDR3 DNA reads TGCGCCAGCAGCGCCCGGGACTCATACTCCTACGAGCAGTACTTC. Protein sequence: CASSARDSYSYEQYF. This chain connects TRBV4-1 to TRBJ2-7, with D possibly matching TRBD2 (6 bases). In germline, CDR1 is MGHRA, CDR2 YSYEKL. Trimming removed 5 bases from V and 0 bases from J, with 14 bases in between. This CDR3 is built from 15 residues.

The chain carries TRBV6-5 and TRBJ1-6, with D possibly TRBD1 on 6 matching bases. Germline loops: CDR1 MNHEY, CDR2 SVGAGI. The CDR3 contains 14 residues. With 4 bases removed from V and 8 bases from J, the gap between germline ends came to 12 bases. The chain's CDR3 is CASSWTAADSPLHF. Here the CDR3 DNA reads TGTGCCAGCAGTTGGACAGCAGCCGATTCACCCCTCCACTTT.

V and J are TRBV7-2 and TRBJ1-2; 9 positions match TRBD1. V dropped 5 bases and J dropped 5; count of bases not matched to a gene: 6. The CDR3 has 14 residues. The germline CDR1 and CDR2 sequences are SGHTA and FQGNSA. The CDR3 protein is CASSLRQGGYGYTF. The CDR3 DNA follows: TGTGCCAGCAGCCTGAGACAGGGGGGATATGGCTACACCTTC. Together with reference TRBV7-2 and TRBJ1-2, the CDR3 gives the full variable domain: GAGVSQSPSNKVTEKGKDVELRCDPISGHTALYWYRQSLGQGLEFLIYFQGNSAPDKSGLPSDRFSAERTGGSVSTLTIQRTQQEDSAVYLCASSLRQGGYGYTFGSGTRLTVV.

The rearrangement uses TRBV5-6 and TRBJ1-1; D possibly corresponds to TRBD1 (5 bases). The CDR3 contains 13 residues. Germline CDR1 and CDR2: SGHDT and YYEEEE. The V gene lost 6 bases and the J gene lost 4 bases, with 13 bases spanning the gap. The CDR3 sequence is CASTEDGGTEAFF. Written as DNA, the CDR3 is TGTGCCAGCACCGAGGACGGGGGCACTGAAGCTTTCTTT.

This clone was recorded once. The chain combines TRBV11-3 with TRBJ2-5; the match to TRBD2 covers 13 bases. Germline assignment: CDR1 SGHNT and CDR2 YENEEA. The V gene end was trimmed by 4 bases and the J gene end by 3 bases; junction bases not matched to a gene: 8. The CDR3 is 17 residues long. CDR3 amino acids: CASSSTLGTSGEETQYF. CDR3 DNA sequence: TGTGCCAGCAGCTCAACCCTCGGGACTAGCGGGGAAGAGACCCAGTACTTC.

This clone occurred a few times. The V call is TRBV10-3, the J call TRBJ1-1, with D tentatively TRBD1 (5 bases). The V gene lost 9 bases and the J gene lost 8 bases, with 13 bases spanning the gap. This CDR3 contains 11 residues. Germline loops: CDR1 ENHRY, CDR2 SYGVKD. CDR3 sequence (DNA): TGTGCCATACGGGGCCGTGAGGAAGCTTTCTTT. It codes for CAIRGREEAFF.

The chain is built from TRBV29-1 and TRBJ1-1; weak D call: TRBD1 (6 bases). V was shortened by 4 bases and J by 2 bases, with 11 bases between the two germline ends. The germline CDR1 and CDR2 sequences are SQVTM and ANQGSEA. The CDR3 runs to 13 residues. CDR3: CSVVRTANTEAFF. Here the CDR3 DNA reads TGCAGCGTTGTTAGGACAGCCAACACTGAAGCTTTCTTT.

This chain connects TRBV19 to TRBJ1-1; 8 nucleotides align to TRBD1. Trimming took 8 bases from V and 0 from J; bases not matched to a gene: 8. CDR3 length: 15 residues. Looked up from germline, CDR1 is LNHDA and CDR2 is SQIVND (reference sequence). The CDR3 spells CASGTGTLMNTEAFF. In DNA form, the CDR3 reads TGTGCCAGTGGGACAGGAACATTAATGAACACTGAAGCTTTCTTT.